This TCR beta chain was profiled in a study of early T cells in non-severe SARS-CoV-2 infection. Looking at the study overall: Unpaired chains resulted from sequencing bulk RNA of unsorted whole blood. General study results and limits: Reliance on VDJdb matching favored anti-spike CD8 responses; private and CD4 specificities were missed.

On this clonotype itself: Its antigen is still unknown.

Individual cDNA molecules were tagged with unique molecular identifiers. TCRdb passed the 5' RACE reads through MiXCR, listing each CDR3 protein once. The table lists 100,000 to 150,000 distinct CDR3 sequences, about 15% of them singletons, with around a fifth in the top ten. This clonotype originated in an adult who was a healthcare worker with PCR-confirmed SARS-CoV-2 infection or an uninfected control (not recorded which). The material sequenced was whole blood.

The CDR3 DNA sequence: TGCGCCAGCAGTCTCGAATTGAGGTCACCCCTCCACTTT. Translated, it gives CASSLELRSPLHF. The genes are TRBV4-1 and TRBJ1-6; no clear D. The CDR3 extends over 13 amino acids. Germline V lookup: CDR1 MGHRA, CDR2 YSYEKL. Trimming stripped 6 bases from V and 10 bases from J, with 13 bases between.